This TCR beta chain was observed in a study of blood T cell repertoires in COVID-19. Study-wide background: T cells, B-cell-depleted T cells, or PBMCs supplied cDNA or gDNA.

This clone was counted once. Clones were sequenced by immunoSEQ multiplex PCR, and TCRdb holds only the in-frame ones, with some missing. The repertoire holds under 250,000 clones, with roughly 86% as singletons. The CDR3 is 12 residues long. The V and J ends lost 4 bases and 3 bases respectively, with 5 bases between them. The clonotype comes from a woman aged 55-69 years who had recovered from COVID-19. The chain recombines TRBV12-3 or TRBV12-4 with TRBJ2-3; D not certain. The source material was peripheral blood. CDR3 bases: TGTGCCAGCAGTTATCATACAGATACGCAGTATTTT. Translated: CASSYHTDTQYF.